The following is a T cell receptor beta chain sequence with its context. Germline V lookup: CDR1 LGHDT, CDR2 YNNKEL (reference sequence). The V and J ends lost 3 bases and 8 bases, in that order; junction bases with no gene match: 8. This CDR3 is 15 amino acids long. The data are from a study of T-cell reconstitution after alpha-beta-depleted transplantation in children. Library preparation (for TCRbeta) was performed with unique molecular identifiers. TCRdb recomputed calls from the PCR reads with MiXCR, one row per CDR3 protein. The sample records roughly 400,000 distinct CDR3 sequences, roughly 20% being singletons.

Sample: PBMCs from the stem cell graft donor, taken from the stem cell graft. This chain joins TRBV3-1 and TRBJ2-1; 9 bases are shared with TRBD1. The sequence was collected from a human donor who donated a stem cell graft to a child with acute myeloid leukemia. Written as DNA, the CDR3 is TGTGCCAGCAGCCAGGGACAGGGATTTACGGATGAGCAGTTCTTC. Translation gives CASSQGQGFTDEQFF.